Each of the 27 T cell receptor beta chains below was sequenced from the same sample in a study of blood T cell repertoires in COVID-19 (TCRdb year 2020). Receptors were amplified or captured by the immunoSEQ multiplex PCR assay. TCRdb retrieved this table from immuneACCESS and kept in-frame rearrangements only. Not all clones are present; in checked studies, unresolved V genes account for under half, and no reason is known for the remainder. Counted in this sample were roughly 190,000 clones; roughly 76% of them appeared once. 8% to 13% of the sample goes to the ten largest clones. The sample consisted of peripheral blood. These receptors all stem from a woman aged 40 to 50 with COVID-19, enrolled during active disease.

CDR3 in DNA: TGTGCCAGCAGTCGAACCGGGACAGGGAGCAATCAGCCCCAGCATTTT. This codes for CASSRTGTGSNQPQHF. The V call is TRBV6-6, the J call TRBJ1-5; TRBD1 matches 9 bases. From germline, CDR1 is MNHNY and CDR2 SVGAGI (reference sequence). The CDR3 consists of 16 residues. The V and J ends lost 5 bases and 1 base, in that order; junction bases with no gene match: 6.

As to this clone: This sample also contains other DNA sequences that code for the same CDR3. This chain joins TRBV18 and TRBJ2-5; 9 bases are shared with TRBD1. The J segment lost 5 bases and the V segment lost 3 bases, leaving 4 bases of the junction unmatched. Germline-derived CDR1 and CDR2 are KGHSH and LQKENI. CDR3 length equals 14 residues. Here the CDR3 reads CASSPGQGQETQYF. The DNA of the CDR3 is TGTGCCAGCTCACCCGGACAGGGGCAGGAGACCCAGTACTTC.

This clone was counted a single time. V gene TRBV7-3 combines with J gene TRBJ1-6; 9 positions match TRBD1. V lost 4 bases to trimming and J lost 7 bases; unmatched junction nucleotides: 2. The CDR3 contains 14 residues. The V gene's germline CDR1 is SGHTA and CDR2 FQGTGA. CDR3 amino acids: CASSSGTGNSPLHF. The CDR3 bases are TGTGCCAGCAGCTCGGGGACAGGGAATTCACCCCTCCACTTT.

The count of this clone is one. This chain uses TRBV18 with TRBJ1-2; D call uncertain. Germline lookup yields CDR1 KGHSH and CDR2 LQKENI. Between the trimmed V and J ends, which lost 5 bases and 8 bases, there was a span of 15 bases. This CDR3 contains 13 residues. The CDR3 reads CASSADPRRGYTF. In DNA form, the CDR3 reads TGTGCCAGCTCAGCGGACCCCCGGAGGGGCTACACCTTC.

The chain has TRBV5-8 and TRBJ1-1; D possibly corresponds to TRBD1 (5 bases). The germline V and J ends were trimmed by 1 base and 0 bases, with 13 bases remaining between them. This CDR3 spans 16 amino acids. Germline V gene lookup returns CDR1 SGHTS and CDR2 YDEGEE. The CDR3 loop reads CASSLLRQSMNTEAFF. The CDR3 bases are TGTGCCAGCAGCTTGCTCCGACAGAGCATGAACACTGAAGCTTTCTTT.

The rearrangement links TRBV6-2 or TRBV6-3 to TRBJ2-5, with D tentatively TRBD2 (5 bases). The germline V gene encodes CDR1 MNHEY and CDR2 SVGEGT. Trimming removed 0 bases from V and 5 bases from J, with 10 bases in between. The CDR3 is 14 amino acids. CDR3 DNA sequence: TGTGCCAGCAGTTACTCGACCGGGATTGAGACCCAGTACTTC. Amino acids: CASSYSTGIETQYF.

The chain recombines TRBV7-8 with TRBJ1-3, with D possibly matching TRBD1 (6 bases). The germline gives CDR1 SGHVS, CDR2 FQNEAQ. This CDR3 has 16 amino acids. The V end lost 5 bases, the J end lost 4 bases, and 18 bases lay between the germline ends. The CDR3 DNA reads TGTGCCAGCAGCCCCACTGCCACAGGGTTGGGAAACACCATATATTTT. This translates into CASSPTATGLGNTIYF.

The gene calls are TRBV2 and TRBJ1-2; D gene ambiguous. The CDR3 is made up of 14 amino acids. The germline V gene has CDR1 SNHLY and CDR2 FYNNEI. V lost 6 bases and J lost 2, with 13 bases in between. The CDR3 DNA reads as TGTGCCAGCAGACGTCTAACAGTAAACTATGGCTACACCTTC. Amino acid sequence: CASRRLTVNYGYTF.

V usage is TRBV18 and J usage is TRBJ1-2; D not certain. The V and J ends lost 3 bases and 6 bases respectively, with 17 bases between them. CDR3 length: 15 amino acids. Germline V gives CDR1 KGHSH, CDR2 LQKENI. CDR3 nucleotide sequence: TGTGCCAGCTCACCTCTACCCGGGGAGGTCGATGGCTACACCTTC. Its protein product is CASSPLPGEVDGYTF.

This clone appeared a few times. This sequence joins TRBV28 and TRBJ2-7; no firm D call. The germline V gene encodes CDR1 MDHEN and CDR2 SYDVKM. The V and J ends lost 10 bases and 3 bases respectively, with 10 bases between them. The CDR3 is made up of 11 amino acids. This CDR3 is CATNYRYEQYF. The CDR3 DNA reads as TGTGCCACAAACTACCGCTACGAGCAGTACTTC.

The CDR3 loop is CASSYEGRMGSPLHF. Here the CDR3 DNA reads TGTGCCAGCAGTTACGAGGGTCGGATGGGTTCACCCCTCCACTTT. The chain is built from TRBV6-5 and TRBJ1-6; D is unclear. The germline V and J ends were trimmed by 2 bases and 9 bases, with 14 bases remaining between them. From germline, CDR1 is MNHEY and CDR2 SVGAGI. The CDR3 is 15 amino acids.

The gene calls are TRBV5-1 and TRBJ2-1; 9 nucleotides agree with TRBD2. This CDR3 region has 14 residues. Germline CDR1 SGHRS, CDR2 YFSETQ. V lost 8 bases and J lost 0; bases outside the gene matches: 3. The chain's CDR3 is CASNSGSSYNEQFF. The CDR3 DNA is TGCGCCAGTAATAGCGGGAGCTCCTACAATGAGCAGTTCTTC.

The chain is built from TRBV3-1 (or the pseudogene TRBV3-2) and TRBJ1-1; maybe TRBD1 (5 bases). V dropped 1 base and J dropped 8 bases, with 17 bases sitting between them. This CDR3 comprises 15 residues. Per germline, CDR1 LGHDT and CDR2 YNNKEL (reference sequence). CDR3 bases: TGTGCCAGCAGCCAAGGGTTCAGGGATACCCCCGAAGCTTTCTTT. Amino acid sequence: CASSQGFRDTPEAFF.

The table lists this clone with a count of one. V and J are TRBV4-1 and TRBJ1-2; D perhaps matches TRBD1 (5 bases). The CDR3 length is 14 residues. The germline V gene has CDR1 MGHRA and CDR2 YSYEKL. Trimming stripped 0 bases from V and 4 bases from J, with 9 bases between. Written as DNA, the CDR3 is TGCGCCAGCAGCCAAGAGGGGCTTCCCTATGGCTACACCTTC. Translating it yields CASSQEGLPYGYTF.

This clone was found once. CDR3 region: CASSTRGMPNEKLFF. CDR3 in DNA: TGTGCCAGCAGTACCCGGGGGATGCCTAATGAAAAACTGTTTTTT. The chain carries TRBV2 and TRBJ1-4, with D maybe TRBD1 (5 bases). V was cut by 5 bases and J by 3 bases, with 13 bases left in between. CDR1 is SNHLY, CDR2 FYNNEI, per germline. The CDR3 spans 15 residues. Looking up the rest from reference TRBV2 and TRBJ1-4 gives the full variable domain: EPEVTQTPSHQVTQMGQEVILRCVPISNHLYFYWYRQILGQKVEFLVSFYNNEISEKSEIFDDQFSVERPDGSNFTLKIRSTKLEDSAMYFCASSTRGMPNEKLFFGSGTQLSVL.

This chain uses TRBV7-2 with TRBJ2-5; D is undetermined. CDR3 length equals 14 residues. Germline V gene data show CDR1 as SGHTA and CDR2 as FQGNSA. Trimming stripped 2 bases from V and 0 bases from J, with 7 bases between. CDR3 in amino acids: CASSLSRYQETQYF. CDR3 nucleotide sequence: TGTGCCAGCAGCTTATCCCGGTACCAAGAGACCCAGTACTTC.

The V call is TRBV27, the J call TRBJ2-7, with 7 bases matching TRBD2. The trim removed 0 bases at V and 3 bases at J, leaving 2 bases unmatched. Germline V gene sequence: CDR1 MNHEY, CDR2 SMNVEV (reference sequence). The CDR3 loop spans 14 amino acids. The CDR3 reads CASSLSGGNYEQYF. CDR3 in DNA: TGTGCCAGCAGTTTATCGGGGGGGAACTACGAGCAGTACTTC.

The chain combines TRBV6-5 with TRBJ1-2; no reliable D call. Between the trimmed V and J ends, which lost 0 bases and 8 bases, there was a span of 13 bases. CDR3 length equals 14 residues. CDR1 is MNHEY and CDR2 is SVGAGI in the germline V gene. In DNA form, the CDR3 reads TGTGCCAGCAGTTACTCGTCCGCATCGGGAGGCTACACCTTC. Protein: CASSYSSASGGYTF.

This sequence joins TRBV6-1 and TRBJ1-2; no clear D. This CDR3 has 15 residues. V lost 2 bases to trimming and J lost 8 bases, with 18 bases between them. CDR1 MNHNS and CDR2 SASEGT come from the germline V gene. The CDR3 sequence: CASSEPTLYLEGYTF. DNA for the CDR3: TGTGCCAGCAGTGAACCCACCCTTTATCTTGAGGGCTACACCTTC.

V gene TRBV28 combines with J gene TRBJ1-1, with D possibly TRBD1 on 5 matching bases. Germline values: CDR1 MDHEN, CDR2 SYDVKM. This CDR3 has 13 residues. V lost 4 bases to trimming and J lost 1 base, with 7 bases between them. CDR3 amino acids: CASSSGQNTEAFF. The DNA of the CDR3 is TGTGCCAGCAGTTCCGGACAGAACACTGAAGCTTTCTTT.

The genes are TRBV6-5 and TRBJ2-1, with 7 bases aligning to TRBD2. CDR3 size: 13 residues. Trimming cost V 10 bases and J 5 bases; bases outside gene matches: 8. Germline lookup yields CDR1 MNHEY and CDR2 SVGAGI. The CDR3 DNA sequence: TGTGCCACACTAGCGCGGACCAACAATGAGCAGTTCTTC. This sequence encodes CATLARTNNEQFF.

The chain joins TRBV12-3 or TRBV12-4 to TRBJ1-2; 8 nucleotides line up with TRBD1. V lost 5 bases and J lost 4; bases outside the gene matches: 3. This CDR3 comprises 13 residues. CDR3 DNA sequence: TGTGCCAGCAGTAAGACAGGGGCCTATGGCTACACCTTC. Its translation: CASSKTGAYGYTF.

This sequence joins TRBV7-2 and TRBJ2-7; 8 bases map to TRBD1. The J segment lost 4 bases and the V segment lost 5 bases, leaving 4 bases of the junction unmatched. Germline V gene lookup returns CDR1 SGHTA and CDR2 FQGNSA. The CDR3 consists of 13 residues. The CDR3 DNA reads TGTGCCAGCAGCCCAACAGGGGGGTACGAGCAGTACTTC. It specifies CASSPTGGYEQYF. Based on the CDR3 plus reference TRBV7-2 and TRBJ2-7, the full variable domain is GAGVSQSPSNKVTEKGKDVELRCDPISGHTALYWYRQSLGQGLEFLIYFQGNSAPDKSGLPSDRFSAERTGGSVSTLTIQRTQQEDSAVYLCASSPTGGYEQYFGPGTRLTVT.

V gene TRBV28 combines with J gene TRBJ2-2, with D perhaps matching TRBD1 (6 bases). Germline-derived CDR1 and CDR2 are MDHEN and SYDVKM. The CDR3 is 15 amino acids. Trimming removed 7 bases from V and 5 bases from J, with 17 bases in between. The CDR3 region is CASNLVQGWTGELFF. DNA of the CDR3: TGTGCCAGCAACCTAGTACAGGGTTGGACCGGGGAGCTGTTTTTT.

The chain links TRBV5-6 to TRBJ2-5, with 8 bases fitting TRBD2. The CDR3 is made up of 15 amino acids. Germline loops: CDR1 SGHDT, CDR2 YYEEEE. With 4 bases clipped from V and 5 bases from J, the junction kept 10 bases outside the gene matches. In DNA, the CDR3 is TGTGCCAGCAGCCCTTATCGGGGGGGCCGGGAGACCCAGTACTTC. This sequence encodes CASSPYRGGRETQYF.

The CDR3 region has the DNA TGTGCCAGCAGTTCACAGCCCAATCAGCCCCAGCATTTT. Translating it yields CASSSQPNQPQHF. This sequence joins TRBV13 and TRBJ1-5, with D unresolved. Germline V CDR1 and CDR2: PRHDT, FYEKMQ (reference sequence). The CDR3 extends over 13 amino acids. The V end lost 6 bases, the J end lost 3 bases, and 9 bases lay between the germline ends.

V and J are TRBV5-1 and TRBJ1-3, with a possible D match to TRBD1 (5 bases). V lost 4 bases to trimming and J lost 4 bases, with 12 bases between them. This CDR3 contains 14 residues. The V gene's germline CDR1 is SGHRS and CDR2 YFSETQ. CDR3 in amino acids: CASSPTAVGNTIYF. CDR3 DNA sequence: TGCGCCAGCAGCCCGACAGCCGTGGGAAACACCATATATTTT.